This T cell receptor (beta chain) originates from a study of T-cell memory formation after mild COVID-19. Study-wide findings and caveats: Clones that contracted clustered mainly in CM and EM if CD4+ and in EMRA if CD8+. Cross-reactive memory seemingly joined, as some responding clones were found in pre-infection memory. The authors left the SARS-CoV-2 specificity of second-wave clones peaking on day 37 unconfirmed.

One entry per CDR3 protein, called by TCRdb with MiXCR from the 5' RACE reads. The sample comprises some 300,000 distinct CDR3 sequences, 20% to 25% of which are singletons, and roughly 21% rests with the top ten. CDR1 and CDR2 from the germline V gene are SGHTA and FQGNSA. The length of the CDR3 is 18 residues. J gave up 4 bases and V 5 bases, and 12 bases lay outside the gene matches. Regarding this clonotype: The antigen remains unidentified.

The V gene is TRBV7-2, the J gene TRBJ2-5; 14 bases are a match to TRBD2. The sequencing sample was made of PBMCs or a T cell subset sorted from them (not recorded which). This receptor was obtained from a man aged 18 to 30 who had mild COVID-19 (a few samples of this study predate the infection). Cell type and time point are not known. CDR3 loop: CASSRRLAGGPVGETQYF. CDR3 coding DNA: TGTGCCAGCAGCCGCCGACTAGCGGGGGGGCCGGTTGGAGAGACCCAGTACTTC.